The 4 T cell receptor beta chains below were found in one sample sequenced in a study of blood T cell repertoires in COVID-19. The method was immunoSEQ multiplex PCR; TCRdb's version includes in-frame clones alone and lacks a portion of them. The table shows around 250,000 clones, with roughly 83% occurring only once. Sequenced material: peripheral blood. These receptors all come from a woman older than 75 with COVID-19, enrolled during active disease.

The V gene is TRBV18, the J gene TRBJ2-3, with D perhaps TRBD2 (6 bases). The ends were cut back, 6 bases at V and 5 bases at J, with 21 bases in the middle. Germline V CDR1 and CDR2: KGHSH, LQKENI. CDR3 length: 16 residues. The CDR3 DNA reads as TGTGCCAGCTCGCCTTTAGCGGTCACGGGGGTAGATACGCAGTATTTT. It codes for CASSPLAVTGVDTQYF.

V and J are TRBV11-2 and TRBJ2-5; 8 bases match TRBD1. The CDR3 is 15 residues long. Germline V gene data show CDR1 as SGHAT and CDR2 as FQNNGV. V lost 5 bases to trimming and J lost 4 bases; unmatched junction nucleotides: 9. The CDR3 coding sequence is TGTGCCAGCAGCCGGCCAGGGGGCTACGGAGAGACCCAGTACTTC. Residues: CASSRPGGYGETQYF.

The V call is TRBV19, the J call TRBJ1-2; maybe TRBD1 (5 bases). The V gene lost 7 bases and the J gene lost 4 bases, with 10 bases spanning the gap. Germline V gene data show CDR1 as LNHDA and CDR2 as SQIVND (reference sequence). This CDR3 has 12 residues. CDR3 DNA sequence: TGTGCCAGTATGGGGGACTTCTATGGCTACACCTTC. Translated, it gives CASMGDFYGYTF.

This clone was found once. The rearrangement joins TRBV28 to TRBJ1-5; tentatively, D is TRBD1 (6 bases). The CDR3 contains 14 residues. Trimming removed 8 bases from V and 5 bases from J, with 16 bases in between. Germline CDR1 and CDR2: MDHEN and SYDVKM. The DNA of the CDR3 is TGTGCCAGCCGGTGGGGGCAAGGTCATCAGCCCCAGCATTTT. It translates to CASRWGQGHQPQHF.